This T cell receptor (beta chain) comes out of a study of PD-1 blockade in classical Hodgkin lymphoma. Autologous stem cell transplantation was followed by relapse in every patient, and brentuximab vedotin exposure varied. The data were produced by immunoSEQ multiplex PCR, yet TCRdb's version contains in-frame clones alone and is incomplete. The data show approximately 84,000 clones, roughly 90% seen once. This CDR3 has 16 residues. Germline CDR1 SGHRS, CDR2 YFSETQ. The V segment lost 4 bases and the J segment 4 bases; nucleotides outside the gene matches: 5. V and J are TRBV5-1 and TRBJ2-1; the match to TRBD2 covers 13 bases. The TCR was taken from a human donor with classical Hodgkin lymphoma. The sample consisted of peripheral blood mononuclear cells (PBMCs), taken at baseline. The CDR3 loop reads CASSKGLAGTYNEQFF. The DNA for the CDR3 is TGCGCCAGCAGCAAGGGACTAGCGGGGACTTACAATGAGCAGTTCTTC.